This T cell receptor beta chain was identified in a study of blood T cell repertoires in COVID-19. Across the study: Spain, Italy and the United States supplied samples that represented acute and convalescent COVID-19. In each case, the material was cDNA or gDNA derived from T cells, B-cell-depleted T cells, or PBMCs.

This clone was observed at least ten times. Original processing notes: Amplification with reference gene primers provided the estimates of nucleated cell counts. TCRdb keeps only in-frame clones here, not all; method: immunoSEQ multiplex PCR. Clonal size and the V and J genes are those of that table, whereas D and trimming came from the DNA. The sample holds about 81,000 clones, approximately 81% seen once. This clonotype was obtained from a woman aged 70-85 years with acute or convalescent COVID-19. The sequenced sample was peripheral blood.

Here the CDR3 reads CASSFRGGGDTGELFF. The CDR3 coding sequence is TGTGCCAGCAGCTTCCGAGGGGGCGGGGACACCGGGGAGCTGTTTTTT. The chain has TRBV5-5 and TRBJ2-2; D might be TRBD1 (7 bases). Trimming took 2 bases from V and 3 from J, leaving 14 bases between them. CDR1 SGHKS and CDR2 YYEKEE come from the germline V gene (reference sequence). This CDR3 spans 16 amino acids.